These 21 T cell receptor beta chains share one sample of origin, sequenced in a study of OX40 agonist ivuxolimab in advanced cancers. Clones were sequenced by immunoSEQ multiplex PCR, and TCRdb holds only the in-frame ones, with some missing. The table records around 80,000 clones, about 94% of them present only once. Sequencing used CD4+ or CD8+ T cells sorted from blood, obtained in a trial of the OX40 agonist ivuxolimab. The receptors here all came from an adult with an advanced solid tumor such as melanoma, head and neck, liver or kidney cancer.

The genes are TRBV19 and TRBJ1-2; a weak D match, TRBD1 (6 bases). V lost 4 bases, J lost 6 bases, and 18 bases lay in between. CDR1 is LNHDA and CDR2 is SQIVND in the germline V gene (reference sequence). The CDR3 length is 15 residues. The DNA of the CDR3 is TGTGCCAGTAGTAATCCTCTGAAGCAGGGGAATGGCTACACCTTC. This gives the protein CASSNPLKQGNGYTF.

This clone was counted between two and nine times. The rearrangement uses TRBV2 and TRBJ1-1; 10 bases line up with TRBD1. The CDR3 has 13 residues. V lost 8 bases to trimming and J lost 5 bases; unmatched junction nucleotides: 5. Germline V CDR1 and CDR2: SNHLY, FYNNEI. This CDR3 reads CASQTGGGTEAFF. The CDR3 DNA reads TGTGCCAGCCAGACAGGGGGCGGGACTGAAGCTTTCTTT.

The chain joins TRBV6-1 to TRBJ2-7; D is possibly TRBD1 (6 bases). Germline V CDR1 and CDR2: MNHNS, SASEGT. CDR3 size: 15 residues. The V end was cut by 6 bases, the J end by 3 bases, with 18 bases between. DNA of the CDR3: TGTGCCAGCAGCGAAAGGGTGGGGGACAACTACGAGCAGTACTTC. It is translated as CASSERVGDNYEQYF.

V and J are TRBV30 and TRBJ2-7; a possible D gene is TRBD1 (7 bases). Looked up from germline, CDR1 is GTSNPN and CDR2 is SVGIG (reference sequence). The ends were cut back, 0 bases at V and 4 bases at J, with 13 bases in the middle. The CDR3 loop spans 14 amino acids. For the CDR3, the DNA is TGTGCCTGGAGTGTATGGAGGGGGCAGTACGAGCAGTACTTC. Translation: CAWSVWRGQYEQYF.

This rearrangement joins TRBV27 to TRBJ2-2, with TRBD2 matching 10 bases. The V gene's germline CDR1 is MNHEY and CDR2 SMNVEV (reference sequence). The CDR3 is made up of 15 amino acids. The J segment lost 1 base and the V segment lost 6 bases, leaving 2 bases of the junction unmatched. This CDR3 reads CASRVAGGNTGELFF. The CDR3, as DNA: TGTGCCAGCAGGGTAGCGGGAGGGAACACCGGGGAGCTGTTTTTT.

This chain uses TRBV4-3 with TRBJ1-6; D uncertain. Deletions cut 0 bases from V and 5 bases from J, with 14 bases between. Germline V gene lookup returns CDR1 LGHNA and CDR2 YSLEER. The CDR3 extends over 17 amino acids. DNA of the CDR3: TGCGCCAGCAGCCAAGAGGTAGTAAATGCCCATAATTCACCCCTCCACTTT. Protein sequence: CASSQEVVNAHNSPLHF.

The chain joins TRBV4-3 to TRBJ2-1; D not certain. Looked up from germline, CDR1 is LGHNA and CDR2 is YSLEER. CDR3 length: 14 residues. Trimming left V 0 bases short and J 8 bases short, with 11 bases between. This CDR3 is CASSQDGDRDEQFF. CDR3 in DNA: TGCGCCAGCAGCCAAGACGGCGATAGAGATGAGCAGTTCTTC.

V is TRBV30 and J is TRBJ2-2; 7 nucleotides agree with TRBD1. V was pared by 0 bases and J by 2 bases, with 3 bases of the junction left unmatched. Germline CDR1 reads GTSNPN; CDR2 reads SVGIG (reference sequence). The CDR3 is made up of 15 amino acids. CDR3 in DNA: TGTGCCTGGAGTGTAGGGACAGATAACACCGGGGAGCTGTTTTTT. Protein sequence: CAWSVGTDNTGELFF.

V usage is TRBV4-1 and J usage is TRBJ1-1; D might be TRBD1 (5 bases). Germline assignment: CDR1 MGHRA and CDR2 YSYEKL. The CDR3 covers 15 residues. The ends were cut back, 4 bases at V and 1 base at J, with 13 bases in the middle. DNA of the CDR3: TGCGCCAGCAGCCGCGGCGGGGGGAAGAACACTGAAGCTTTCTTT. Residues: CASSRGGGKNTEAFF.

This chain connects TRBV30 to TRBJ2-7, with D maybe TRBD1 (6 bases). In germline, CDR1 is GTSNPN, CDR2 SVGIG (reference sequence). The CDR3 covers 14 residues. With 4 bases removed from V and 0 bases from J, the gap between germline ends came to 13 bases. The CDR3 loop reads CAWIRAGASYEQYF. The CDR3 DNA follows: TGTGCCTGGATTCGGGCAGGGGCCTCCTACGAGCAGTACTTC.

This sequence joins TRBV7-2 and TRBJ2-7; 7 nucleotides match TRBD2. In germline, CDR1 is SGHTA, CDR2 FQGNSA. CDR3 length equals 14 residues. With V trimmed by 5 bases and J by 4 bases, 8 bases remained unmatched. The CDR3 sequence is CASSNPGLPYEQYF. CDR3 bases: TGTGCCAGCAGCAATCCGGGACTACCATACGAGCAGTACTTC.

The chain couples TRBV7-9 to TRBJ2-3; a possible D gene is TRBD2 (5 bases). The V and J ends lost 3 bases and 2 bases respectively, with 18 bases between them. CDR1 is SEHNR, CDR2 FQNEAQ, per germline (reference sequence). This CDR3 spans 17 amino acids. The CDR3 bases are TGTGCCAGCAGCTTGGATTTGCGAGGGCCGATCACAGATACGCAGTATTTT. It codes for CASSLDLRGPITDTQYF.

This clone is a singleton in its sample. This rearrangement joins TRBV29-1 to TRBJ2-1; weak D call: TRBD1 (5 bases). This CDR3 is built from 13 residues. Germline values: CDR1 SQVTM, CDR2 ANQGSEA. The V end lost 7 bases, the J end lost 4 bases, and 14 bases lay between the germline ends. The DNA of the CDR3 is TGCAGCGCTATGCCGCCAGGGTACAATGAGCAGTTCTTC. Protein sequence: CSAMPPGYNEQFF.

V and J are TRBV7-2 and TRBJ2-3; 9 bases fit TRBD1. The CDR3 sequence is 16 residues long. Germline CDR1 is SGHTA and CDR2 is FQGNSA. V lost 3 bases, J lost 3 bases, and 7 bases stayed unmatched. The CDR3 sequence is CASSFRDRVQTDTQYF. CDR3 sequence (DNA): TGTGCCAGCAGCTTCCGGGACAGGGTGCAGACAGATACGCAGTATTTT.

The chain employs TRBV19 and TRBJ2-3; tentative D call: TRBD1 (6 bases). This CDR3 is built from 15 residues. V gave up 5 bases and J gave up 5 bases, with 17 bases separating them. CDR1 LNHDA and CDR2 SQIVND come from the germline V gene (reference sequence). CDR3 bases: TGTGCCAGTAGTCCGCTGAGGGGGACGGTAGATACGCAGTATTTT. This gives the protein CASSPLRGTVDTQYF.

V usage is TRBV10-3 and J usage is TRBJ2-7, with D uncertain. Trimming removed 8 bases at V and 0 bases at J, with 5 bases between. The CDR3 extends over 11 amino acids. CDR1 ENHRY and CDR2 SYGVKD come from the germline V gene. CDR3 protein: CAIASSYEQYF. CDR3 in DNA: TGTGCCATCGCCAGCTCCTACGAGCAGTACTTC.

In nucleotides, the CDR3 is TGTGCCAGCAGTTCCCGGAGAGACAGGAGCTCCTACAATGAGCAGTTCTTC. Translating it yields CASSSRRDRSSYNEQFF. The chain joins TRBV27 to TRBJ2-1; tentatively, D is TRBD1 (6 bases). V gave up 4 bases and J gave up 0 bases, with 16 bases separating them. The CDR3 totals 17 residues. The germline V gene encodes CDR1 MNHEY and CDR2 SMNVEV (reference sequence).

The J gene is TRBJ2-1, the V gene TRBV6-4; possibly TRBD1 or TRBD2 for D (5 bases each). The V end lost 2 bases, the J end lost 8 bases, and 16 bases lay between the germline ends. CDR3 length: 15 residues. Germline V gene data show CDR1 as MRHNA and CDR2 as SNTAGT. CDR3 loop: CASSDGPGRADEQFF. In DNA, the CDR3 is TGTGCCAGCAGTGACGGACCGGGGCGGGCGGATGAGCAGTTCTTC.

The rearrangement links TRBV6-4 to TRBJ1-1; a possible D gene is TRBD1 (5 bases). The CDR3 totals 15 residues. V was shortened by 7 bases and J by 4 bases, with 19 bases between the two germline ends. The germline gives CDR1 MRHNA, CDR2 SNTAGT. The chain's CDR3 is CASIAFRVAITEAFF. CDR3 coding DNA: TGTGCCAGCATTGCTTTCAGGGTGGCGATCACTGAAGCTTTCTTT.

The gene calls are TRBV4-1 and TRBJ1-5, with D possibly being TRBD1 (5 bases). Germline CDR1 reads MGHRA; CDR2 reads YSYEKL. The V end lost 1 base, the J end lost 1 base, and 11 bases lay between the germline ends. The CDR3 spans 16 residues. In DNA form, the CDR3 reads TGCGCCAGCAGCCAAGCAGGGAAGGGGAGCAATCAGCCCCAGCATTTT. Protein: CASSQAGKGSNQPQHF.

The rearrangement links TRBV19 to TRBJ2-1; D might be TRBD2 (5 bases). This CDR3 contains 16 residues. The germline V gene encodes CDR1 LNHDA and CDR2 SQIVND (reference sequence). Trimming shortened V by 1 base and J by 0 bases, and 10 bases separated the two germline ends. CDR3 nucleotide sequence: TGTGCCAGTAGTATAGTTGGAGGTAGCTCCTACAATGAGCAGTTCTTC. Amino acids: CASSIVGGSSYNEQFF.